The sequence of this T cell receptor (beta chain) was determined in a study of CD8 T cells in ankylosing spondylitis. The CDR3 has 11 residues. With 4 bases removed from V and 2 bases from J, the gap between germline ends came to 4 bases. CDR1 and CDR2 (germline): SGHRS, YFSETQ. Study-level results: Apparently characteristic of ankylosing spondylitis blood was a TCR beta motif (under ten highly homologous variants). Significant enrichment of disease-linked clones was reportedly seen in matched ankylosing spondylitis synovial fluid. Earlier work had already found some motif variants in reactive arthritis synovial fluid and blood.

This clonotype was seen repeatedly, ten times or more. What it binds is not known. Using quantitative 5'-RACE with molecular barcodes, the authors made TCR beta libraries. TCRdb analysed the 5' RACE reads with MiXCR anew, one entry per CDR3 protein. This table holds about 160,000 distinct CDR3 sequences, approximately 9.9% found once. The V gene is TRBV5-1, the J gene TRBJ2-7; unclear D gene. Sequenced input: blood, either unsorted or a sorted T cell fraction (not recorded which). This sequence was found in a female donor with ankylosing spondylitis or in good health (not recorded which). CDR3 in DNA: TGCGCCAGCAGCCCCCCCTACGAGCAGTACTTC. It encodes CASSPPYEQYF.